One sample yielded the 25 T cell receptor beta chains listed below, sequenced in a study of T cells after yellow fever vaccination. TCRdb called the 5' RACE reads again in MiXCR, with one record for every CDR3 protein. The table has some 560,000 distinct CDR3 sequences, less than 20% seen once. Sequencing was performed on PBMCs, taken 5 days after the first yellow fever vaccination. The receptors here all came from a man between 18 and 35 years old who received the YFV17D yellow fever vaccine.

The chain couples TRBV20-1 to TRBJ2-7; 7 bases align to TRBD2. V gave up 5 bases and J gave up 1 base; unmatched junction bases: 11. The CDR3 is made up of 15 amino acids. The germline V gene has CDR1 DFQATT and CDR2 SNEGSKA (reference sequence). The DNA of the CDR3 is TGCAGTGCTGTTGGGGAGGGAAGGGGTTCCTACGAGCAGTACTTC. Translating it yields CSAVGEGRGSYEQYF.

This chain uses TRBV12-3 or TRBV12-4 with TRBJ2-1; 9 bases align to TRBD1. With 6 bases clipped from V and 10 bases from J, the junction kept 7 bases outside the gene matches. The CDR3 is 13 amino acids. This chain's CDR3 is CASRYRGLGEQFF. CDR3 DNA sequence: TGTGCCAGCAGGTACAGGGGGCTTGGAGAGCAGTTCTTC.

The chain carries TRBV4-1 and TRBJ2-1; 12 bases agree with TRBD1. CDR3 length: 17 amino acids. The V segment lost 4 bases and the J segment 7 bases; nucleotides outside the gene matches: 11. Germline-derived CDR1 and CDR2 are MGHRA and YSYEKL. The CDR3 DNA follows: TGCGCCAGCAGCCGTATGACAGGGACAGGGGGCCGGAATGAGCAGTTCTTC. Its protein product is CASSRMTGTGGRNEQFF.

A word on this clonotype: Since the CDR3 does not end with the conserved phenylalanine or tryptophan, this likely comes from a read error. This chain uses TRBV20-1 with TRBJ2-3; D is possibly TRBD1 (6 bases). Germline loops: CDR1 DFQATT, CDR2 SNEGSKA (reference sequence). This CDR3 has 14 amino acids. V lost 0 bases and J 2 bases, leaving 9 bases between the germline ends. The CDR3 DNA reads TGCAGTGCTAGAGATAACAGGGACACAGATACGCAGTATTCT. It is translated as CSARDNRDTDTQYS.

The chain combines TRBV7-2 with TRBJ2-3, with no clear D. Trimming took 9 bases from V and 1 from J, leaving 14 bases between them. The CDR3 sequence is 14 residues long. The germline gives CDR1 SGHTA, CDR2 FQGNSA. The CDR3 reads CASSSPWGTDTQYF. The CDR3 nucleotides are TGTGCCAGTTCCTCCCCCTGGGGCACAGATACGCAGTATTTT.

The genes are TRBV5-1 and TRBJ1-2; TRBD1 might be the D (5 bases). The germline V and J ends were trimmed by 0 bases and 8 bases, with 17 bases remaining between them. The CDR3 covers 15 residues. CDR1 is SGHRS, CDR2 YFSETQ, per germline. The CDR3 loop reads CASSLAAGESSGYTF. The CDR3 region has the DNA TGCGCCAGCAGCTTGGCCGCGGGGGAGAGCTCAGGCTACACCTTC.

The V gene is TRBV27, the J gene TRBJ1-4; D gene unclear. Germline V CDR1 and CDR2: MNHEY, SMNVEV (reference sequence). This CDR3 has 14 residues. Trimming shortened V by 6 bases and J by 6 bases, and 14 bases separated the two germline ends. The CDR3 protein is CASSLAGSHEKLFF. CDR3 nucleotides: TGTGCCAGCAGCCTAGCTGGGAGCCATGAAAAACTGTTTTTT.

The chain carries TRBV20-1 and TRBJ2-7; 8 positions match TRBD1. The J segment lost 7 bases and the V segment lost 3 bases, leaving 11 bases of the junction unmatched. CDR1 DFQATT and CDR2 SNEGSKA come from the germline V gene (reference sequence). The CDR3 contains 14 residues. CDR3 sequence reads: CSARYRGWLGEQYV. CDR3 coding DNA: TGCAGTGCTAGGTACAGGGGGTGGCTGGGGGAGCAGTACGTC.

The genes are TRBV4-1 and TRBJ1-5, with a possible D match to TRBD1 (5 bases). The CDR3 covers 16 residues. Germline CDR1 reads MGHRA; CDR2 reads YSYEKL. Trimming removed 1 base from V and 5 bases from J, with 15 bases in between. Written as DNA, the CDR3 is TGCGCCAGCAGCCAAGTGCTGGGGCGCGGAGATCAGCCCCAGCATTTT. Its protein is CASSQVLGRGDQPQHF.

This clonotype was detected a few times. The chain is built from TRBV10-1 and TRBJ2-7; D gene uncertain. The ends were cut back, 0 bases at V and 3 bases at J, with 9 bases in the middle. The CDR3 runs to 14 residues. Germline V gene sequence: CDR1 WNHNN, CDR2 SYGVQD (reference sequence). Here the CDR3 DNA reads TGCGCCAGCAGTGAGTCTTGGGATCTCTACGAGCAGTACGTC. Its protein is CASSESWDLYEQYV.

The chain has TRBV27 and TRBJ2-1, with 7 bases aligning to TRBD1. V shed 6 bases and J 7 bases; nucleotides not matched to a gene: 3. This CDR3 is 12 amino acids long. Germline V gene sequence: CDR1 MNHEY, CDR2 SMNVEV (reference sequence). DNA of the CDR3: TGTGCCAGCAGAAGACAGGGAAATGAGCAGTTCTTC. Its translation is CASRRQGNEQFF.

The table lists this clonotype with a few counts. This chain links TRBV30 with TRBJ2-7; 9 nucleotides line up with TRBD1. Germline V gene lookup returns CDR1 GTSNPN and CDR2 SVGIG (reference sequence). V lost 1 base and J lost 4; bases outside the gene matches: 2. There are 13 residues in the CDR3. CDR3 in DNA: TGTGCCTGGAGTGGCGGGACAGGGTACGAGCAGTACTTC. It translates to CAWSGGTGYEQYF.

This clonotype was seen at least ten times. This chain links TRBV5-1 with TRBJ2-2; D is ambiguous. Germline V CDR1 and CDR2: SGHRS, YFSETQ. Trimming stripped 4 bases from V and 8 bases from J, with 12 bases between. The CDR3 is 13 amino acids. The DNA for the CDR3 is TGCGCCAGCAGCCCCCAAGGGTCGGGGGAGCTGTTTTTT. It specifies CASSPQGSGELFF.

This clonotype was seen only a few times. The CDR3 spells CSAIYLRETQYF. The DNA of the CDR3 is TGCAGTGCTATTTACCTCCGAGAGACCCAGTACTTC. The rearrangement uses TRBV20-1 and TRBJ2-5; D not resolved. CDR3 length: 12 residues. V lost 4 bases to trimming and J lost 4 bases, with 10 bases between them. Germline V gene data show CDR1 as DFQATT and CDR2 as SNEGSKA (reference sequence).

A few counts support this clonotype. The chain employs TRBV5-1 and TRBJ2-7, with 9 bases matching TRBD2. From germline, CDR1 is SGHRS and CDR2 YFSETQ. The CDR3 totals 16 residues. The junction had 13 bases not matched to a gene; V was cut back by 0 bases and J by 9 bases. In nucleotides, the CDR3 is TGCGCCAGCAGCTTGGGTTCGAGCGGGGGGCCCCCCGGGCAGTACTTC. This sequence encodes CASSLGSSGGPPGQYF. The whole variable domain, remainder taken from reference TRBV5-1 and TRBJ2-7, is KAGVTQTPRYLIKTRGQQVTLSCSPISGHRSVSWYQQTPGQGLQFLFEYFSETQRNKGNFPGRFSGRQFSNSRSEMNVSTLELGDSALYLCASSLGSSGGPPGQYFGPGTRLTVT.

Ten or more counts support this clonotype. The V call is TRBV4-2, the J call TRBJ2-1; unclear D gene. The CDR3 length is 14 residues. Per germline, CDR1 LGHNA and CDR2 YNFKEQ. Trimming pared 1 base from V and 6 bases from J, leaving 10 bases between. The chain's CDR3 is CASSQVQDRNEQFF. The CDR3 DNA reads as TGTGCCAGCAGCCAAGTTCAGGACCGCAATGAGCAGTTCTTC.

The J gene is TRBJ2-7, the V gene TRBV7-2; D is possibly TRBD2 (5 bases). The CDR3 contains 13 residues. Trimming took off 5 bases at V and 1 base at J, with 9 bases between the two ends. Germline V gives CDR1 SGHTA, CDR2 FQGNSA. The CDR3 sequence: CASSPTSSYEQYF. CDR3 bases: TGTGCCAGCAGCCCCACTAGTTCCTACGAGCAGTACTTC.

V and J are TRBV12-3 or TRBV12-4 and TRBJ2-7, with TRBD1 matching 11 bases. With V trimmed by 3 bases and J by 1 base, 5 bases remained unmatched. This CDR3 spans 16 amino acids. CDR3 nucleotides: TGTGCCAGCAGTTTTTATGGGACAGGGGGTTCCTACGAGCAGTACTTC. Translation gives CASSFYGTGGSYEQYF.

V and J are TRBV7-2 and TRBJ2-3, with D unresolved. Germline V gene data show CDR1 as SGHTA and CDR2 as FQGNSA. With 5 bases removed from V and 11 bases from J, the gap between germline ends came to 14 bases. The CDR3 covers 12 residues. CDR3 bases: TGTGCCAGCAGCGGGGTACCTTATGTGCAGTATTTT. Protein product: CASSGVPYVQYF.

The CDR3: CASSPRANRGGNQETQYF. The CDR3 nucleotides read TGTGCCAGCAGCCCCCGAGCGAACAGGGGAGGTAACCAAGAGACCCAGTACTTC. V is TRBV5-6 and J is TRBJ2-5; a possible D gene is TRBD1 (7 bases). With 4 bases removed from V and 0 bases from J, the gap between germline ends came to 22 bases. The CDR3 loop spans 18 amino acids. The germline CDR1 and CDR2 sequences are SGHDT and YYEEEE.

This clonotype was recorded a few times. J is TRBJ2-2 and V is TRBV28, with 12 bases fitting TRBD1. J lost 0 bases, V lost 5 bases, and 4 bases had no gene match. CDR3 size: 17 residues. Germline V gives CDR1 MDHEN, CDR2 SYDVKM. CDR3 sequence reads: CASSRDRGPANTGELFF. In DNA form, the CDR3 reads TGTGCCAGCAGTCGGGACAGGGGGCCGGCGAACACCGGGGAGCTGTTTTTT.

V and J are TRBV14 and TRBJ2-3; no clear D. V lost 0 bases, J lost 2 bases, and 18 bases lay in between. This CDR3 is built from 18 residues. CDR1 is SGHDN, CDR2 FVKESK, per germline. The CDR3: CASSQDLGRSLSTDTQYF. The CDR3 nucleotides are TGTGCCAGCAGCCAAGATTTGGGTAGGAGTTTGTCCACAGATACGCAGTATTTT.

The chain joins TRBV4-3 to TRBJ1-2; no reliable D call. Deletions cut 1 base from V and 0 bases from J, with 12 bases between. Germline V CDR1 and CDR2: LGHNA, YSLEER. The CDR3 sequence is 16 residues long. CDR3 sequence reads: CASSQVGSGANYGYTF. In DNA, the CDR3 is TGCGCCAGCAGCCAAGTAGGGTCGGGTGCTAACTATGGCTACACCTTC.

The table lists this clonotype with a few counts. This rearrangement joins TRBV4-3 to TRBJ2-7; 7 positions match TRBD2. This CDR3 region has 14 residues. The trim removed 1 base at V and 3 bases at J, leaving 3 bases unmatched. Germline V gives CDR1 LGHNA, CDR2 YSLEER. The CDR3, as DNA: TGCGCCAGCAGCCAAGGCCCGGGGGGCTACGAGCAGTACTTC. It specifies CASSQGPGGYEQYF.

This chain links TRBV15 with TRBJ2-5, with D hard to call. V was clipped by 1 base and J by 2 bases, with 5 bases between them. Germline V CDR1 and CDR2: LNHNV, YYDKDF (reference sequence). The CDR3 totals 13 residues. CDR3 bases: TGTGCCACCAGCAGAGCACAGCAAGAGACCCAGTACTTC. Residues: CATSRAQQETQYF.